The rows below give T cell receptor beta chains drawn from one sample of a study of blood T cell repertoires in COVID-19. TCRdb keeps only in-frame clones here, not all; method: immunoSEQ multiplex PCR. The repertoire holds over 150,000 clones, with about 85% as singletons. Sequencing was performed on peripheral blood. Source of these receptors: an older woman with COVID-19, enrolled during active disease. CDR3s include the opening cysteine and the closing phenylalanine or tryptophan. A D gene is named only where the DNA matches it firmly. The size of a clone is reported for some rows only, either as once, few or many, or as a class for expanded clones.

clone_size j_call v_call d_call cdr3_aa cdr3_nt
- TRBJ2-3 TRBV10-2 - CASTRRSGGGQYF TGCGCCAGCACCCGAAGGTCGGGCGGAGGGCAGTATTTT
- TRBJ1-1 TRBV10-3 - CAISDPWGGNTEAFF TGTGCCATCAGTGACCCATGGGGGGGGAACACTGAAGCTTTCTTT
- TRBJ1-3 TRBV9 - CASSVDPSSGNTIYF TGTGCCAGCAGCGTAGACCCGAGCTCTGGAAACACCATATATTTT
- TRBJ1-2 TRBV7-8 - CASSLAVSPGGYTF TGTGCCAGCAGCTTAGCAGTCTCTCCAGGGGGCTACACCTTC
once TRBJ2-7 TRBV5-1 - CASSYRGATDEQYF TGCGCCAGCAGCTACCGTGGGGCGACGGACGAGCAGTACTTC
- TRBJ1-3 TRBV7-9 - CASSLHGSGNTIYF TGTGCCAGCAGCTTACACGGCTCTGGAAACACCATATATTTT
- TRBJ2-3 TRBV3-1/TRBV3-2 TRBD2 CASSQDLAGGGLTDTQYF TGTGCCAGCAGCCAAGACCTAGCGGGAGGGGGACTCACAGATACGCAGTATTTT
- TRBJ1-1 TRBV19 - CASSLRTNTEAFF TGTGCCAGTAGTCTTCGGACAAACACTGAAGCTTTCTTT
once TRBJ1-5 TRBV6-2/TRBV6-3 TRBD1 CASSYTRGRNQPQHF TGTGCCAGCAGTTACACGAGGGGGCGTAATCAGCCCCAGCATTTT
- TRBJ1-6 TRBV6-5 TRBD1 CASSSGQANSPLHF TGTGCCAGCAGTTCCGGACAGGCAAATTCACCCCTCCACTTT
- TRBJ1-2 TRBV5-4 - CASSLDRSFGYTF TGTGCCAGCAGCTTGGACAGATCATTTGGCTACACCTTC
few TRBJ1-2 TRBV4-1 - CASSQNPGYGYTF TGCGCCAGCAGCCAAAATCCAGGCTATGGCTACACCTTC
- TRBJ2-7 TRBV7-9 - CASSLAVRAYEQYF TGTGCCAGCAGCTTAGCGGTCAGGGCGTACGAGCAGTACTTC
- TRBJ1-2 TRBV3-1/TRBV3-2 TRBD1 CASRRSGGRDGYTF TGTGCCAGCAGACGTTCAGGGGGTAGGGATGGCTACACCTTC
- TRBJ2-7 TRBV6-2/TRBV6-3 - CASSYVGGLSYEQYF TGTGCCAGCAGTTACGTGGGGGGACTTTCCTACGAGCAGTACTTC
- TRBJ1-2 TRBV19 - CASSMSAGTSNYGYTF TGTGCCAGTAGTATGAGTGCGGGGACGTCTAACTATGGCTACACCTTC
- TRBJ1-4 TRBV27 TRBD1 CASSPRDRDVGKLFF TGTGCCAGCAGTCCCCGGGACAGGGATGTCGGAAAACTGTTTTTT
- TRBJ2-5 TRBV14 TRBD2 CASSWDRGGGQYF TGTGCCAGCAGCTGGGATCGGGGGGGCGGCCAGTACTTC
- TRBJ2-2 TRBV18 TRBD1 CASSPLGQGGTGELFF TGTGCCAGCTCACCATTGGGACAGGGCGGCACCGGGGAGCTGTTTTTT
once TRBJ2-7 TRBV6-5 TRBD1 CASSYETGGTYEQYF TGTGCCAGCAGTTACGAGACAGGGGGGACTTACGAGCAGTACTTC
- TRBJ1-5 TRBV19 - CASSSDRKSRPQHF TGTGCCAGTAGTAGCGACAGGAAGAGTAGGCCCCAGCATTTT
- TRBJ2-3 TRBV27 TRBD2 CASSSRPGLAPDTQYF TGTGCCAGCAGTTCCCGTCCGGGACTAGCGCCAGATACGCAGTATTTT
- TRBJ2-3 TRBV2 - CASSDQGRFSGPNTDTQYF TGTGCCAGCAGTGACCAGGGAAGGTTTTCAGGACCCAACACAGATACGCAGTATTTT
- TRBJ1-5 TRBV5-4 - CASSLGPTGYQPQHF TGTGCCAGCAGCTTGGGCCCCACAGGGTATCAGCCCCAGCATTTT
- TRBJ1-5 TRBV5-8 TRBD1 CASSLGAGGRSNQPQHF TGTGCCAGCAGCTTGGGGGCAGGGGGTAGGAGCAATCAGCCCCAGCATTTT
- TRBJ1-1 TRBV30 TRBD1 CAWSGTGLEAEAFF TGTGCCTGGAGTGGGACAGGGCTTGAAGCTGAAGCTTTCTTT
- TRBJ1-1 TRBV20-1 TRBD1 CSAPTGTEAFF TGCAGTGCTCCGACAGGGACTGAAGCTTTCTTT
few TRBJ1-2 TRBV5-1 - CASSPRTDYGYTF TGCGCCAGCAGCCCACGGACAGACTATGGCTACACCTTC
- TRBJ2-5 TRBV18 - CASSQDSGQETQYF TGTGCCAGCTCACAAGACAGTGGCCAAGAGACCCAGTACTTC
- TRBJ1-5 TRBV3-1/TRBV3-2 - CASSQGDRNQPQHF TGTGCCAGCAGCCAAGGTGACAGGAATCAGCCCCAGCATTTT
- TRBJ1-3 TRBV6-5 - CASTEPGTGNTIYF TGTGCCAGCACCGAACCAGGGACTGGAAACACCATATATTTT
- TRBJ1-3 TRBV19 - CASSIVRRGSSGNTIYF TGTGCCAGTAGTATAGTAAGGCGGGGATCCTCTGGAAACACCATATATTTT
once TRBJ2-2 TRBV14 TRBD2 CASSQEAWRGKAGELFF TGTGCCAGCAGCCAAGAAGCGTGGCGGGGGAAGGCCGGGGAGCTGTTTTTT
- TRBJ1-1 TRBV5-1 - CASSSVAPNTEAFF TGCGCCAGCAGCTCAGTAGCACCGAACACTGAAGCTTTCTTT
- TRBJ1-2 TRBV11-2 - CASSLDLGGYTF TGTGCCAGCAGCTTAGATCTCGGTGGCTACACCTTC
once TRBJ1-2 TRBV7-8 TRBD1 CASSQGQGYGYTF TGTGCCAGCAGCCAGGGACAGGGATATGGCTACACCTTC
- TRBJ1-3 TRBV7-9 - CASSYQGSPGNTIYF TGTGCCAGCAGCTACCAGGGTTCCCCTGGAAACACCATATATTTT
- TRBJ2-3 TRBV5-6 TRBD2 CASSFGSSGYTDTQYF TGTGCCAGCAGCTTCGGTTCTAGCGGATACACAGATACGCAGTATTTT
- TRBJ2-3 TRBV7-2 TRBD1 CASSLRQGATDTQYF TGTGCCAGCAGCTTACGACAGGGTGCAACAGATACGCAGTATTTT
many TRBJ1-5 TRBV30 - CAWKPSHLGNQPQHF TGTGCCTGGAAGCCTAGCCACCTGGGCAATCAGCCCCAGCATTTT
- TRBJ2-6 TRBV3-1/TRBV3-2 - CASSQDRGLRSGANVLTF TGTGCCAGCAGCCAAGACAGGGGCCTTCGCTCTGGGGCCAACGTCCTGACTTTC
- TRBJ1-4 TRBV18 - CASSPGREGNEKLFF TGTGCCAGCTCACCAGGCCGGGAAGGAAATGAAAAACTGTTTTTT
- TRBJ1-1 TRBV19 - CASSNFGGGRKNTEAFF TGTGCCAGTAGCAACTTCGGCGGGGGCCGTAAGAACACTGAAGCTTTCTTT
- TRBJ2-1 TRBV7-2 - CASSPSWRTNEQFF TGTGCCAGCAGCCCCTCTTGGAGAACCAATGAGCAGTTCTTC
- TRBJ1-2 TRBV7-8 TRBD1 CASSPSTGNYGYTF TGTGCCAGCAGCCCCTCGACAGGGAACTATGGCTACACCTTC
- TRBJ1-2 TRBV4-1 - CASSQGDIYGYTF TGCGCCAGCAGCCAAGGGGACATCTATGGCTACACCTTC
- TRBJ1-5 TRBV18 - CASSPPESLSNQPQHF TGTGCCAGCTCACCACCGGAGTCCTTAAGCAATCAGCCCCAGCATTTT
- TRBJ1-6 TRBV3-1/TRBV3-2 TRBD1 CASSLDRSSYNSPLHF TGTGCCAGCAGCCTGGACAGGAGCTCCTATAATTCACCCCTCCACTTT
few TRBJ1-6 TRBV28 - CASSSFTDFSYNSPLHF TGTGCCAGCAGTTCCTTTACGGACTTCTCCTATAATTCACCCCTCCACTTT
- TRBJ2-1 TRBV7-3 - CASSLLKLGADRSYNEQFF TGTGCCAGCAGCTTATTGAAGTTGGGGGCGGATCGGTCCTACAATGAGCAGTTCTTC
- TRBJ2-5 TRBV15 TRBD2 CATSRDPASGRGRETQYF TGTGCCACCAGCAGAGATCCGGCTAGCGGGAGAGGGCGGGAGACCCAGTACTTC
- TRBJ1-6 TRBV14 TRBD1 CASSRAGQGSTYNSPLHF TGTGCCAGCAGCCGCGCTGGACAGGGGAGCACCTATAATTCACCCCTCCACTTT
- TRBJ2-2 TRBV21-1 - CASTRELPANTGELFF TGTGCCAGCACCCGGGAACTTCCCGCGAACACCGGGGAGCTGTTTTTT
- TRBJ1-5 TRBV10-2 - CASTTVPNQPQHF TGCGCCAGCACCACGGTCCCTAATCAGCCCCAGCATTTT
- TRBJ2-3 TRBV9 - CASSVDSRTDTQYF TGTGCCAGCAGCGTAGATTCCAGGACAGATACGCAGTATTTT